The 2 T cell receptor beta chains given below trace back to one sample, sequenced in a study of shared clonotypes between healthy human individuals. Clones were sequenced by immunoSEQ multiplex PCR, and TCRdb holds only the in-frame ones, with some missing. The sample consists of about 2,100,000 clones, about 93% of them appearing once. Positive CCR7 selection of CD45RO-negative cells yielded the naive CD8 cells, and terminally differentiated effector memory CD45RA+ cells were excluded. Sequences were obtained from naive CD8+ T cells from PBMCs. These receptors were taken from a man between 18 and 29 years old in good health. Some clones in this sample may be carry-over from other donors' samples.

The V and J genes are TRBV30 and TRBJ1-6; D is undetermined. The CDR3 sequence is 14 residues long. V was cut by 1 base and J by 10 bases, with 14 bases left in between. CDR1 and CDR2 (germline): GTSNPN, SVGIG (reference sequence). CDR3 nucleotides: TGTGCCTGGAGTGATCAGTCTGGGGAATCACCCCTCCACTTT. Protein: CAWSDQSGESPLHF.

Here the CDR3 DNA reads TGCGCCAGCAGCCAAGATCCCTCCGAGGAGACCCAGTACTTC. Its protein product is CASSQDPSEETQYF. The rearrangement joins TRBV4-1 to TRBJ2-5; D not resolved. This CDR3 contains 14 residues. Trimming left V 0 bases short and J 5 bases short, with 10 bases between. CDR1 is MGHRA, CDR2 YSYEKL, per germline.